A selection of T cell receptor beta chains follows, all from one sample in a study of response to subunit inactivated influenza vaccine. Via MiXCR, TCRdb re-called the RT-PCR reads, giving one row per CDR3 protein. The sample carries around 540,000 distinct CDR3 sequences, about an eighth recorded once. Material: PBMCs from blood, obtained on the day of vaccination. The receptors come from a man aged 45-65 years who received an inactivated influenza vaccine. Each CDR3 is given with its conserved first and last residue. Not every row has a clone size; where given, it reads once, few, many or a size class.

size,V,J,CDR3
-,TRBV25-1,TRBJ2-3,CASSPHRGRGDTQYF
few,TRBV5-1,TRBJ2-3,CASSWGLAGGFDTQYF
many,TRBV10-1,TRBJ2-5,CASSDSTETQYF
-,TRBV12-3/TRBV12-4,TRBJ2-5,CASSPPEASGGRETQYF
few,TRBV25-1,TRBJ2-1,CASSQTGRAYNEQFF
many,TRBV2,TRBJ1-4,CASSVRRVATNEKLFF
-,TRBV12-3/TRBV12-4,TRBJ2-3,CASSLLGLAPSDTQYF
few,TRBV9,TRBJ1-2,CASTETGSGYTF
few,TRBV7-2,TRBJ1-6,CASSTRQGGESPLHF
-,TRBV5-1,TRBJ2-2,CASSYGGVTGELFF
-,TRBV18,TRBJ2-1,CASSPFGSSGRRRGNEQFF
-,TRBV20-1,TRBJ2-5,CSAGTSGTKGTQYF
-,TRBV7-8,TRBJ2-7,CASRPIRGSYGQYF
-,TRBV7-8,TRBJ2-4,CASSLAVREGRFRAKNIQYF
many,TRBV6-2/TRBV6-3,TRBJ2-7,CASSYFGLLNYEQYF
many,TRBV5-1,TRBJ1-2,CASSFESYGYTF
few,TRBV4-2,TRBJ2-7,CASSRPGAESYEQYF